These T cell receptor beta chains were read from a single sample in a study of CD8+ T cells in alopecia areata. Libraries were prepared by immunoSEQ multiplex PCR; TCRdb keeps only in-frame clonotypes and omits some of them. This table holds 110,000 to 150,000 clones, around 62% found once. The sequenced material came from CD8+ T cells sorted from blood. The source of these receptors is a human donor in good health. The CDR3 runs from the conserved cysteine through the conserved F or W. Each record gives: CDR3 protein, CDR3 DNA, clone size, CDR3 length, J gene, D gene, V gene. D genes are given only for firm matches. Clone size is shown for a subset of rows, as once, few, many or a class of expanded clone.

CASSQDGGAGANVLTF,TGTGCCAGCAGCCAAGATGGGGGCGCTGGGGCCAACGTCCTGACTTTC,NA,16,TRBJ2-6,NA,TRBV7-9
CASARGSGANVLTF,TGTGCCAGTGCAAGGGGTTCTGGGGCCAACGTCCTGACTTTC,NA,14,TRBJ2-6,NA,TRBV19
CASSLRGGYGQYF,TGTGCCAGCAGTTTACGGGGCGGTTACGGGCAGTACTTC,NA,13,TRBJ2-7,NA,TRBV27
CASSQGRMGIASVYEQFF,TGTGCCAGCAGCCAGGGTCGGATGGGGATAGCGTCGGTGTATGAGCAGTTCTTC,NA,18,TRBJ2-1,NA,TRBV9
CASSEGIVHEQYF,TGTGCCAGCAGCGAGGGGATCGTGCACGAGCAGTACTTC,NA,13,TRBJ2-7,NA,TRBV27
CAWSTGTSGRATETQYF,TGTGCCTGGAGTACCGGGACTAGCGGGAGGGCCACGGAGACCCAGTACTTC,NA,17,TRBJ2-5,TRBD2,TRBV30
CASSAVPGPNEQFF,TGCGCCAGCAGCGCCGTACCGGGTCCTAATGAGCAGTTCTTC,few,14,TRBJ2-1,NA,TRBV4-1
CAWSLPDTANYGYTF,TGTGCCTGGAGTCTCCCGGACACCGCTAACTATGGCTACACCTTC,NA,15,TRBJ1-2,NA,TRBV30
CASSPTGQRETQYF,TGTGCCAGCAGTCCCACAGGGCAGCGGGAGACCCAGTACTTC,NA,14,TRBJ2-5,NA,TRBV6-5
CASRDRENEQYF,TGTGCCAGCAGAGACAGGGAAAACGAGCAGTACTTC,NA,12,TRBJ2-7,TRBD1,TRBV7-8
CASSGNTGELFF,TGTGCCAGCAGCGGAAACACCGGGGAGCTGTTTTTT,NA,12,TRBJ2-2,NA,TRBV9
CASSLAKGGLAYNEQFF,TGTGCCAGCAGCTTAGCCAAAGGGGGGCTAGCCTACAATGAGCAGTTCTTC,NA,17,TRBJ2-1,NA,TRBV11-3
CASTKRGPGDTQYF,TGTGCCAGCACCAAGAGGGGCCCAGGGGATACGCAGTATTTT,once,14,TRBJ2-3,NA,TRBV7-9
CASSLWGGSEAFF,TGTGCCAGCAGTTTATGGGGAGGGAGTGAAGCTTTCTTT,NA,13,TRBJ1-1,NA,TRBV27
CASTPGRGVAYEQYF,TGTGCCAGCACCCCCGGGCGGGGAGTTGCCTACGAGCAGTACTTC,NA,15,TRBJ2-7,NA,TRBV2
CASSQEPGGAGEKLFF,TGTGCCAGCAGCCAAGAACCAGGGGGCGCGGGTGAAAAACTGTTTTTT,NA,16,TRBJ1-4,TRBD1,TRBV4-2
CSVGGTRHGYTF,TGCAGCGTTGGAGGGACCCGCCATGGCTACACCTTC,NA,12,TRBJ1-2,NA,TRBV29-1